This T cell receptor beta chain came from a study of cytomegalovirus exposure and HLA in healthy donors. Whole-study findings and limits: Later genetic work tied a missense DCLRE1C variant to beta-chain V and J trimming.

As concerns this clone: Its antigen is undetermined.

From germline, CDR1 is LGHNA and CDR2 YNFKEQ. CDR3 length: 13 residues. Trimming cost V 3 bases and J 3 bases, with 9 bases left between them. The study ran its PCR with 60 Vbeta and 13 Jbeta primers. Generated by immunoSEQ multiplex PCR, the TCRdb table keeps only in-frame clones and is missing some. This sample's table reports 150,000 or so clones. Sequenced: PBMCs. The receptor's source is a woman between 50 and 59 years old in good health and CMV-seronegative. The chain uses TRBV4-2 and TRBJ2-7; D is ambiguous. The CDR3 spells CASSHDERYEQYF. As DNA, the CDR3 is TGTGCCAGCAGCCATGACGAGCGCTACGAGCAGTACTTC.